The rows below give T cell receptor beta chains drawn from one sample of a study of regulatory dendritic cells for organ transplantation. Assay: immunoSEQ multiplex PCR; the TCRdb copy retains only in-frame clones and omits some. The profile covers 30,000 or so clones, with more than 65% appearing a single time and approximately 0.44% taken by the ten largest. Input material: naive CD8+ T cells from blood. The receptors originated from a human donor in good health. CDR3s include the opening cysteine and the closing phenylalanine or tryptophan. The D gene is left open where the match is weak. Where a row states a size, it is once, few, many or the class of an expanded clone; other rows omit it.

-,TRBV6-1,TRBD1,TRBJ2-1,CASSSPEQGNNEQFF,TGTGCCAGCAGTAGTCCCGAACAGGGGAACAATGAGCAGTTCTTC
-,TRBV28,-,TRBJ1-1,CASSSGNPIAGAFF,TGTGCCAGCAGTTCCGGGAACCCTATCGCGGGGGCTTTCTTT
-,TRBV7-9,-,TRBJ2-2,CASSFTGELFF,TGTGCCAGCAGCTTTACTGGGGAGCTGTTTTTT
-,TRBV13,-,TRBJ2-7,CASSFVGATYEQYF,TGTGCCAGCAGCTTTGTAGGGGCCACCTACGAGCAGTACTTC
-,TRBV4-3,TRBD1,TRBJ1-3,CASSPGQVSGNTIYF,TGCGCCAGCAGCCCGGGACAGGTCTCTGGAAACACCATATATTTT
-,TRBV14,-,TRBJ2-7,CASSQFRTAPYEQYF,TGTGCCAGCAGCCAATTCAGAACAGCTCCCTACGAGCAGTACTTC
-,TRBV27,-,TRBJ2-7,CASSIGNHEQYF,TGTGCCAGCAGCATCGGGAACCACGAGCAGTACTTC
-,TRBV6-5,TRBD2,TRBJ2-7,CASSRVGGESYEQYF,TGTGCCAGCAGTCGCGTGGGAGGGGAATCCTACGAGCAGTACTTC
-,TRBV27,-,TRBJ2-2,CASSLRGPGELFF,TGTGCCAGCAGTCTGCGGGGTCCCGGGGAGCTGTTTTTT
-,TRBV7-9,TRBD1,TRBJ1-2,CASSGTGDHYNYGYTF,TGTGCCAGCAGCGGGACAGGAGATCACTATAACTATGGCTACACCTTC
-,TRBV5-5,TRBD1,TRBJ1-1,CASSLDLTGAGTEAFF,TGTGCCAGCAGCCTAGACCTAACAGGGGCGGGCACTGAAGCTTTCTTT
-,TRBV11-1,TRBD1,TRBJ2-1,CASSPGQGGYDEQFF,TGTGCCAGCAGCCCAGGACAGGGGGGGTATGATGAGCAGTTCTTC
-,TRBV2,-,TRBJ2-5,CASSFGAVEETQYF,TGTGCCAGCAGTTTCGGTGCGGTGGAGGAGACCCAGTACTTC
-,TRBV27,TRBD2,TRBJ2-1,CASSLTAGKDNEQFF,TGTGCCAGCAGTTTGACAGCGGGGAAAGACAATGAGCAGTTCTTC
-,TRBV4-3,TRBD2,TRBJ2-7,CASSQDQGLAGGHYEQYF,TGCGCCAGCAGCCAAGATCAGGGACTAGCGGGGGGTCACTACGAGCAGTACTTC
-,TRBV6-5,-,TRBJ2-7,CASSYSASSYEQYF,TGTGCCAGCAGTTACTCTGCCAGCTCCTACGAGCAGTACTTC
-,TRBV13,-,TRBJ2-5,CASSSNRGSQETQYF,TGTGCCAGCAGCAGCAATCGGGGTTCGCAAGAGACCCAGTACTTC
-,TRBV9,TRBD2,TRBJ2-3,CASGGLAGGPDTQYF,TGTGCCAGCGGAGGCCTAGCGGGGGGTCCAGATACGCAGTATTTT
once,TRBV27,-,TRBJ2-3,CASSIGRGISDTQYF,TGTGCCAGCAGTATTGGCAGGGGAATCTCAGATACGCAGTATTTT
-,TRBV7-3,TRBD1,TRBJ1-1,CASSPGQGATEAFF,TGTGCCAGCAGCCCGGGACAGGGGGCCACTGAAGCTTTCTTT
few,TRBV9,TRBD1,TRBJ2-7,CASSEGQGDEQYF,TGTGCCAGCAGCGAGGGACAGGGGGACGAGCAGTACTTC
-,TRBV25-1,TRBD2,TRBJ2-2,CASRGAGEGTGELFF,TGTGCCAGCAGGGGAGCGGGGGAAGGAACCGGGGAGCTGTTTTTT
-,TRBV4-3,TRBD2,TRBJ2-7,CASSQGLAGGTYEQYF,TGCGCCAGCAGCCAGGGACTAGCGGGGGGAACCTACGAGCAGTACTTC
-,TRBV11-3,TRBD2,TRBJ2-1,CASSLVFVTGGYHNEQFF,TGTGCCAGCAGCTTAGTATTCGTTACGGGGGGGTACCACAATGAGCAGTTCTTC
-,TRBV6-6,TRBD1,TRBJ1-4,CASTSDRGGEKLFF,TGTGCCAGCACTTCCGACAGGGGAGGGGAAAAACTGTTTTTT
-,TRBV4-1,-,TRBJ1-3,CASSQRGQDGNTIYF,TGCGCCAGCAGCCAAAGAGGGCAAGATGGAAACACCATATATTTT
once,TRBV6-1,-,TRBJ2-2,CASSPGRGGTGELFF,TGTGCCAGCAGCCCAGGCAGGGGAGGGACCGGGGAGCTGTTTTTT
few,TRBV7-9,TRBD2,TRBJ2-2,CASSPQTSKDGELFF,TGTGCCAGCAGCCCCCAGACTAGCAAGGACGGGGAGCTGTTTTTT
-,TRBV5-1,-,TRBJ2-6,CASKSGPGANVLTF,TGCGCCAGCAAGAGTGGTCCCGGGGCCAACGTCCTGACTTTC
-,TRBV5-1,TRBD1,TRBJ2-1,CASYSLGTAYNEQFF,TGCGCCAGCTACTCTCTCGGGACAGCTTACAATGAGCAGTTCTTC
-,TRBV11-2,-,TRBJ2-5,CASSSRLAEETQYF,TGTGCCAGCAGCTCCAGACTGGCCGAAGAGACCCAGTACTTC
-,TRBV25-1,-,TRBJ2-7,CASSEFRTEDEQYF,TGTGCCAGCAGTGAATTCCGGACTGAGGACGAGCAGTACTTC